These 5 T cell receptor beta chains were sequenced from one sample in a study of cytomegalovirus exposure and HLA in healthy donors. The primer mix had 60 Vbeta and 13 Jbeta primers. Sequencing was performed with immunoSEQ multiplex PCR; in TCRdb, only in-frame clones are kept and a portion is missing. The sample holds about 230,000 clones, roughly 81% seen once. The sample consisted of PBMCs. The receptors here all came from a girl aged 2 to 10 in good health and CMV-seronegative.

This chain joins TRBV25-1 and TRBJ2-2, with 9 bases identical to TRBD1. The CDR3 runs 14 residues. Germline CDR1 is MGHDK and CDR2 is SYGVNS. Trimming took 6 bases from V and 4 from J; bases not matched to a gene: 3. CDR3 nucleotides: TGTGCCAGCAGGAAGACAGGGGGCACCGGGGAGCTGTTTTTT. Translated: CASRKTGGTGELFF.

The CDR3 spells CASSRDRGINGELFF. The CDR3 DNA is TGTGCCAGCAGCCGGGACAGGGGGATTAACGGGGAGCTGTTTTTT. The V and J genes are TRBV6-1 and TRBJ2-2; 11 bases fit TRBD1. Trimming removed 6 bases from V and 7 bases from J; junction bases left unmatched: 7. This CDR3 contains 15 residues. Germline V gene data show CDR1 as MNHNS and CDR2 as SASEGT.

The J gene is TRBJ1-4, the V gene TRBV5-1; 9 bases agree with TRBD1. Germline V gene sequence: CDR1 SGHRS, CDR2 YFSETQ. This CDR3 spans 14 amino acids. With 4 bases clipped from V and 5 bases from J, the junction kept 3 bases outside the gene matches. CDR3 coding DNA: TGCGCCAGCAGCACTGGGACAGGGAATGAAAAACTGTTTTTT. Protein product: CASSTGTGNEKLFF.

The chain employs TRBV14 and TRBJ2-3; 8 bases line up with TRBD2. Per germline, CDR1 SGHDN and CDR2 FVKESK. V shed 4 bases and J 1 base; nucleotides not matched to a gene: 13. The CDR3 consists of 18 residues. CDR3 bases: TGTGCCAGCAGCCGGAAGACCGGACTAGCCGACCGCACAGATACGCAGTATTTT. Translation gives CASSRKTGLADRTDTQYF.

The chain combines TRBV6-5 with TRBJ2-3; perhaps TRBD2 as D (6 bases). Trimming pared 4 bases from V and 5 bases from J, leaving 16 bases between. The CDR3 consists of 15 residues. Germline CDR1 MNHEY, CDR2 SVGAGI. The CDR3 region is CASSSSGGAVDTQYF. The CDR3 bases are TGTGCCAGCAGTTCCTCGGGCGGGGCGGTAGATACGCAGTATTTT.